The next 12 T cell receptor beta chains were all read from a single sample in a study of blood T cells in healthy people across ages. Through a sample-barcoded 5' primer and a J-beta primer mix, a second PCR was run for about 6 to 11 cycles. TCRdb reanalysed the 5' RACE reads using MiXCR and keeps one entry per CDR3 protein. The table includes 850,000 to 1,000,000 distinct CDR3 sequences, about 51% detected once. Material: blood. Receptors originate from a woman aged 60-70 years in good health.

The chain combines TRBV3-1 with TRBJ1-5; D possibly corresponds to TRBD1 (5 bases). V lost 4 bases to trimming and J lost 3 bases, with 7 bases between them. The CDR3 contains 13 residues. CDR1 is LGHDT and CDR2 is YNNKEL in the germline V gene (reference sequence). The CDR3, as DNA: TGTGCCAGCAGCCGGGGCACCAATCAGCCCCAGCATTTT. It specifies CASSRGTNQPQHF.

The sample holds one count of this clonotype. The V gene is TRBV4-2, the J gene TRBJ2-3; 9 nucleotides match TRBD1. The junction had 10 bases not matched to a gene; V was cut back by 3 bases and J by 0 bases. Germline V CDR1 and CDR2: LGHNA, YNFKEQ. CDR3 length: 18 amino acids. CDR3 sequence: CASSQEPGTGPSTDTQYF. The CDR3 DNA is TGTGCCAGCAGCCAGGAACCCGGGACAGGGCCTAGCACAGATACGCAGTATTTT.

This chain joins TRBV28 and TRBJ2-7, with D perhaps matching TRBD2 (7 bases). V dropped 6 bases and J dropped 6 bases, with 18 bases sitting between them. CDR1 is MDHEN, CDR2 SYDVKM, per germline. The CDR3 consists of 14 residues. Here the CDR3 reads CASSSEGGGGEQYF. CDR3 bases: TGTGCCAGCAGCTCGGAAGGGGGAGGGGGCGAGCAGTACTTC. Using reference TRBV28 and TRBJ2-7 for the parts outside the CDR3, the full variable domain is DVKVTQSSRYLVKRTGEKVFLECVQDMDHENMFWYRQDPGLGLRLIYFSYDVKMKEKGDIPEGYSVSREKKERFSLILESASTNQTSMYLCASSSEGGGGEQYFGPGTRLTVT.

This chain joins TRBV14 and TRBJ1-2; no clear D gene. Germline loops: CDR1 SGHDN, CDR2 FVKESK. CDR3 length equals 15 residues. Trimming removed 2 bases at V and 1 base at J, with 11 bases between. The DNA for the CDR3 is TGTGCCAGCAGCCAACTTGAGGGCAGTAACTATGGCTACACCTTC. Its protein product is CASSQLEGSNYGYTF.

This clonotype was seen more than once but under ten times. This rearrangement joins TRBV7-9 to TRBJ1-2, with D uncertain. Germline CDR1 reads SEHNR; CDR2 reads FQNEAQ (reference sequence). CDR3 length: 11 residues. Trimming left V 5 bases short and J 7 bases short, with 8 bases between. Written as DNA, the CDR3 is TGTGCCAGCAGCCCCTCTGTTGGCTACACCTTC. It yields the protein CASSPSVGYTF.

The genes are TRBV27 and TRBJ2-4, with 10 bases matching TRBD1. The J call may be faulty, since TRBJ2-7 better matches the DNA end. CDR3 size: 15 residues. Germline V CDR1 and CDR2: MNHEY, SMNVEV (reference sequence). The CDR3 loop is CASSAWTGGKDEQYF. CDR3 coding DNA: TGTGCCAGCAGTGCATGGACAGGGGGGAAAGACGAGCAGTACTTC.

The chain combines TRBV25-1 with TRBJ1-2, with a weak D call TRBD1 (5 bases). The CDR3 extends over 13 amino acids. The germline V gene has CDR1 MGHDK and CDR2 SYGVNS. The V end was cut by 10 bases, the J end by 5 bases, with 17 bases between. DNA for the CDR3: TGTGCCACCAAACAGGACGACTTATATGGCTACACCTTC. This encodes CATKQDDLYGYTF.

This clonotype is a singleton in its sample. The chain joins TRBV20-1 to TRBJ2-5, with D possibly TRBD2 on 6 matching bases. With the DNA end fitting TRBJ2-7 better, the J assignment may be wrong. Germline V gives CDR1 DFQATT, CDR2 SNEGSKA (reference sequence). This CDR3 is built from 12 residues. The CDR3 loop is CSARGGGVEQYF. The CDR3, as DNA: TGCAGTGCTAGAGGGGGCGGGGTCGAGCAGTACTTC.

This clonotype was seen more than once but under ten times. The J gene is TRBJ1-1, the V gene TRBV20-1, with D maybe TRBD1 (5 bases). Germline V gives CDR1 DFQATT, CDR2 SNEGSKA (reference sequence). Trimming shortened V by 3 bases and J by 3 bases, and 11 bases separated the two germline ends. The CDR3 contains 13 residues. CDR3 DNA: TGCAGTGCTAGTAGGTTCAGGGACACTGAAGCTTTCTTT. It is translated as CSASRFRDTEAFF.

About this clonotype itself: Germline is not matched at one junction end, which may reflect a read error. The rearrangement joins TRBV20-1 to TRBJ2-6; TRBD1 might be the D (5 bases). The CDR3 is 15 residues long. Per the germline V gene, CDR1 is DFQATT and CDR2 is SNEGSKA (reference sequence). The CDR3 here is CSARDVGSGADVLTF. DNA for the CDR3: TGCAGTGCTAGAGATGTGGGATCTGGGGCCGACGTCCTGACTTTC.

The sample holds one count of this clonotype. The chain is built from TRBV30 and TRBJ2-7; 7 bases are a match to TRBD2. The CDR3 runs 15 residues. Trimming took 4 bases from V and 3 from J; bases not matched to a gene: 12. Germline V CDR1 and CDR2: GTSNPN, SVGIG (reference sequence). The CDR3 DNA follows: TGTGCCTGGATGACCGGGACTAATGATTTCTACGAGCAGTACTTC. Residues: CAWMTGTNDFYEQYF.

V and J are TRBV28 and TRBJ2-3, with D perhaps matching TRBD1 (5 bases). V dropped 5 bases and J dropped 0 bases, with 9 bases sitting between them. The germline V gene has CDR1 MDHEN and CDR2 SYDVKM. This CDR3 spans 14 amino acids. The CDR3 DNA sequence: TGTGCCAGCAGTGCGGACAAAAGCACAGATACGCAGTATTTT. It encodes CASSADKSTDTQYF.